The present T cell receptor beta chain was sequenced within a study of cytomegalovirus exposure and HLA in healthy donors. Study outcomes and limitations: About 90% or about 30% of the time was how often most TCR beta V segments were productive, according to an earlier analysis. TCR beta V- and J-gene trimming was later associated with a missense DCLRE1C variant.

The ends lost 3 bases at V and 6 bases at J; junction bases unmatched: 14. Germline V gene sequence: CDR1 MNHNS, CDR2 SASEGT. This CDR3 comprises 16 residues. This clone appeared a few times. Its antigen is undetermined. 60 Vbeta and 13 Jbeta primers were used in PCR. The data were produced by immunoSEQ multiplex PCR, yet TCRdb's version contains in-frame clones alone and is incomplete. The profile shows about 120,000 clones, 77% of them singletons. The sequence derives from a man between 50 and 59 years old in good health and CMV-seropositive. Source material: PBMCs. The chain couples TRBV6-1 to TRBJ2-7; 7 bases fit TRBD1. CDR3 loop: CASSEGSGDSPFEQYF. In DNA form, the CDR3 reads TGTGCCAGCAGTGAGGGCTCAGGGGACAGCCCCTTCGAGCAGTACTTC.